One and the same sample provided the 25 T cell receptor beta chains below, sequenced in a study of T cell responses to AZD1222 COVID-19 vaccine. The method was immunoSEQ multiplex PCR; TCRdb's version includes in-frame clones alone and lacks a portion of them. The profile covers about 150,000 clones, with approximately 90% appearing a single time and about 1.8% taken by the ten largest. This specimen consisted of peripheral blood, obtained 28 days after the second AZD1222 dose. The receptor source for this set is an adult who received the AZD1222 COVID-19 vaccine.

This clone was counted a single time. V gene TRBV10-3 combines with J gene TRBJ1-5; maybe TRBD1 (5 bases). V lost 0 bases, J lost 6 bases, and 15 bases lay in between. CDR1 and CDR2 (germline): ENHRY, SYGVKD. This CDR3 region has 16 residues. CDR3: CAISESGGGIAQPQHF. CDR3 in DNA: TGTGCCATCAGTGAGTCCGGGGGGGGGATCGCTCAGCCCCAGCATTTT.

The V gene is TRBV5-4, the J gene TRBJ2-5; TRBD2 matches 16 bases. The CDR3 is made up of 17 amino acids. CDR1 and CDR2 (germline): SGHNT, YYREEE (reference sequence). J gave up 2 bases and V 4 bases, and 5 bases lay outside the gene matches. Here the CDR3 DNA reads TGTGCCAGCAGCGCGGGGACTAGCGGGAGGGGACAAGAGACCCAGTACTTC. It yields the protein CASSAGTSGRGQETQYF. Variable domain in full (rest from reference TRBV5-4 and TRBJ2-5): ETGVTQSPTHLIKTRGQQVTLRCSSQSGHNTVSWYQQALGQGPQFIFQYYREEENGRGNFPPRFSGLQFPNYSSELNVNALELDDSALYLCASSAGTSGRGQETQYFGPGTRLLVL.

This chain connects TRBV12-5 to TRBJ1-4, with TRBD1 as a possible D gene (5 bases). The CDR3 has 17 residues. Germline CDR1 is LGHNT and CDR2 is FRNRAP. V was clipped by 4 bases and J by 3 bases, with 18 bases between them. CDR3 sequence: CASGSPGPGRANEKLFF. CDR3 in DNA: TGTGCTAGTGGTTCTCCGGGACCCGGTCGAGCTAATGAAAAACTGTTTTTT.

The gene calls are TRBV6-1 and TRBJ2-1; no definite D call. CDR3 length equals 15 residues. Trimming pared 3 bases from V and 3 bases from J, leaving 12 bases between. From germline, CDR1 is MNHNS and CDR2 SASEGT. The CDR3 reads CASSDRTVHYNEQFF. CDR3 DNA sequence: TGTGCCAGCAGTGACCGGACGGTTCACTACAATGAGCAGTTCTTC.

The chain combines TRBV5-5 with TRBJ2-7; 8 nucleotides align to TRBD2. Germline CDR1 is SGHKS and CDR2 is YYEKEE (reference sequence). The CDR3 length is 15 residues. The V and J ends lost 3 bases and 4 bases, in that order; junction bases with no gene match: 9. The CDR3 loop is CASSSPGSGSYEQYF. The CDR3 region has the DNA TGTGCCAGCAGCTCCCCGGGAAGCGGGAGTTACGAGCAGTACTTC.

This clone was detected only once. This sequence joins TRBV27 and TRBJ2-7; 9 nucleotides match TRBD2. The germline V gene has CDR1 MNHEY and CDR2 SMNVEV (reference sequence). CDR3 size: 16 residues. After removal of 5 bases from V and 3 bases from J, the junction contained 11 bases not matched to a gene. In nucleotides, the CDR3 is TGTGCCAGCAGTATGGAGATGGCGACTAGCGGCTACGAGCAGTACTTC. It is translated as CASSMEMATSGYEQYF.

The chain links TRBV3-1 (or the pseudogene TRBV3-2) to TRBJ1-1, with 9 bases fitting TRBD1. Germline-derived CDR1 and CDR2 are LGHDT and YNNKEL (reference sequence). The CDR3 totals 15 residues. J lost 8 bases, V lost 1 base, and 8 bases had no gene match. CDR3 nucleotide sequence: TGTGCCAGCAGCCAAGGAGGTCTACAGGGGGCCGAAGCTTTCTTT. This encodes CASSQGGLQGAEAFF.

This chain links TRBV27 with TRBJ1-5, with 9 bases matching TRBD1. The CDR3 sequence is 15 residues long. After removal of 10 bases from V and 6 bases from J, the junction contained 13 bases not matched to a gene. Germline CDR1 reads MNHEY; CDR2 reads SMNVEV (reference sequence). The CDR3 coding sequence is TGTGCCACCTCTCTCGGACAGGGGTCGGGTCAGCCCCAGCATTTT. Its protein is CATSLGQGSGQPQHF.

This clone was recorded only once. V and J are TRBV19 and TRBJ2-1; D remains ambiguous. Per the germline V gene, CDR1 is LNHDA and CDR2 is SQIVND (reference sequence). CDR3 length equals 15 residues. V gave up 6 bases and J gave up 7 bases, with 19 bases separating them. CDR3 in DNA: TGTGCCAGTAGGGGCCTTGGGGTACTGGAGAATGAGCAGTTCTTC. Protein sequence: CASRGLGVLENEQFF.

V is TRBV6-5 and J is TRBJ2-5; 8 nucleotides line up with TRBD1. The CDR3 runs to 15 residues. In germline, CDR1 is MNHEY, CDR2 SVGAGI. V dropped 4 bases and J dropped 5; count of bases not matched to a gene: 9. CDR3 nucleotide sequence: TGTGCCAGCAGTTCTATGGACAGGGTACACGAGACCCAGTACTTC. As protein: CASSSMDRVHETQYF.

The V call is TRBV5-1, the J call TRBJ1-1; no reliable D call. Germline lookup yields CDR1 SGHRS and CDR2 YFSETQ. CDR3 length: 13 residues. V lost 3 bases to trimming and J lost 5 bases, with 11 bases between them. The CDR3 region has the DNA TGCGCCAGCAGCTCCCAAGTGGGGACTGAAGCTTTCTTT. The encoded protein is CASSSQVGTEAFF.

The chain carries TRBV5-1 and TRBJ1-2; D is unclear. Germline V gives CDR1 SGHRS, CDR2 YFSETQ. V was pared by 0 bases and J by 5 bases, with 8 bases between. CDR3 length: 13 residues. The CDR3: CASSLDREYGYTF. As DNA, the CDR3 is TGCGCCAGCAGCTTGGACCGCGAATATGGCTACACCTTC.

This chain links TRBV7-2 with TRBJ2-7; D is ambiguous. Trimming took off 0 bases at V and 6 bases at J, with 9 bases between the two ends. Per the germline V gene, CDR1 is SGHTA and CDR2 is FQGNSA. The CDR3 runs 13 residues. This chain's CDR3 is CASSLAQLLEQYF. For the CDR3, the DNA is TGTGCCAGCAGCTTAGCTCAACTACTCGAGCAGTACTTC.

This rearrangement joins TRBV3-1 (or the pseudogene TRBV3-2) to TRBJ2-7, with D perhaps TRBD2 (5 bases). V gave up 5 bases and J gave up 6 bases, with 11 bases separating them. CDR3 size: 12 residues. In germline, CDR1 is LGHDT, CDR2 YNNKEL (reference sequence). The CDR3 DNA follows: TGTGCCAGCAGCAAACTAGATGCCGAGCAGTACTTC. Translated: CASSKLDAEQYF.

The chain links TRBV12-3 or TRBV12-4 to TRBJ1-4; the D gene is possibly TRBD1 (5 bases). The CDR3 is 13 amino acids. The germline V and J ends were trimmed by 4 bases and 8 bases, with 11 bases remaining between them. CDR3 region: CASSSTQGEKLFF. The CDR3 nucleotides read TGTGCCAGCAGTTCCACGCAGGGAGAAAAACTGTTTTTT.

V is TRBV18 and J is TRBJ1-1, with a tentative D call TRBD1 (5 bases). Germline V lookup: CDR1 KGHSH, CDR2 LQKENI. The CDR3 loop spans 17 amino acids. V was pared by 0 bases and J by 5 bases, with 19 bases between. The CDR3: CASSPPGSSRGVTEAFF. For the CDR3, the DNA is TGTGCCAGCTCACCACCGGGGTCCTCCCGAGGGGTAACTGAAGCTTTCTTT.

The chain employs TRBV11-2 and TRBJ1-2; 7 positions match TRBD1. Germline assignment: CDR1 SGHAT and CDR2 FQNNGV. This CDR3 is built from 17 residues. Unmatched junction bases numbered 17, after V lost 8 bases and J lost 2 bases. The CDR3 DNA follows: TGTGCCAGCCGGCGGGCCTTCGGGGGACAGCGAAACTATGGCTACACCTTC. Amino acids: CASRRAFGGQRNYGYTF. The whole variable domain, remainder taken from reference TRBV11-2 and TRBJ1-2, is EAGVAQSPRYKIIEKRQSVAFWCNPISGHATLYWYQQILGQGPKLLIQFQNNGVVDDSQLPKDRFSAERLKGVDSTLKIQPAKLEDSAVYLCASRRAFGGQRNYGYTFGSGTRLTVV.

This clone has a single count. V is TRBV6-5 and J is TRBJ1-2; D is possibly TRBD1 (6 bases). Germline V gene sequence: CDR1 MNHEY, CDR2 SVGAGI. The CDR3 covers 13 residues. The V gene lost 7 bases and the J gene lost 4 bases, with 13 bases spanning the gap. CDR3 residues: CASKTTGRYGYTF. DNA of the CDR3: TGTGCCAGCAAAACTACAGGGCGCTATGGCTACACCTTC.

V and J are TRBV6-5 and TRBJ1-2; D perhaps matches TRBD1 (5 bases). Trimming stripped 8 bases from V and 4 bases from J, with 14 bases between. Germline V gene lookup returns CDR1 MNHEY and CDR2 SVGAGI. This CDR3 contains 13 residues. The CDR3: CASSQGQFYGYTF. The CDR3 nucleotides are TGTGCCAGCTCCCAGGGCCAGTTCTATGGCTACACCTTC.

The rearrangement links TRBV7-8 to TRBJ2-1; either TRBD1 or TRBD2 may fit D (5 bases each). Trimming took 2 bases from V and 6 from J, leaving 14 bases between them. The CDR3 length is 15 residues. In germline, CDR1 is SGHVS, CDR2 FQNEAQ. Here the CDR3 reads CASSLRGRRGNEQFF. The DNA for the CDR3 is TGTGCCAGCAGCTTAAGGGGACGCCGCGGCAATGAGCAGTTCTTC.

The rearrangement uses TRBV5-1 and TRBJ1-5, with TRBD1 as a possible D gene (5 bases). The CDR3 is made up of 13 amino acids. CDR1 is SGHRS, CDR2 YFSETQ, per germline. V gave up 0 bases and J gave up 5 bases, with 6 bases separating them. The chain's CDR3 is CASSLGGDQPQHF. In DNA form, the CDR3 reads TGCGCCAGCAGCTTGGGAGGGGATCAGCCCCAGCATTTT.

This chain connects TRBV2 to TRBJ1-1, with 8 bases that match TRBD1. The CDR3 sequence is 15 residues long. The V gene end was trimmed by 5 bases and the J gene end by 1 base; junction bases not matched to a gene: 6. CDR1 SNHLY and CDR2 FYNNEI come from the germline V gene. CDR3 DNA sequence: TGTGCCAGCAGTTTTCAGGGGGCTGCGAACACTGAAGCTTTCTTT. Amino acid sequence: CASSFQGAANTEAFF.

In this sample, this clone turned up a few times. The chain is built from TRBV19 and TRBJ1-2; 9 positions match TRBD1. Germline values: CDR1 LNHDA, CDR2 SQIVND (reference sequence). Germline trimming cut 3 bases from V and 3 bases from J; bases unmatched to any gene: 5. This CDR3 region has 15 residues. The CDR3 reads CASSIIQGADYGYTF. The CDR3 DNA sequence: TGTGCCAGTAGTATCATACAGGGGGCGGACTATGGCTACACCTTC.

This rearrangement joins TRBV6-5 to TRBJ2-1; no clear D. This CDR3 region has 14 residues. The germline V and J ends were trimmed by 2 bases and 6 bases, with 11 bases remaining between them. Per the germline V gene, CDR1 is MNHEY and CDR2 is SVGAGI. CDR3 sequence: CASSYTAGGNEQFF. DNA for the CDR3: TGTGCCAGCAGTTACACCGCAGGTGGCAATGAGCAGTTCTTC.

The chain employs TRBV27 and TRBJ2-7; D is unclear. Germline assignment: CDR1 MNHEY and CDR2 SMNVEV (reference sequence). V was clipped by 6 bases and J by 1 base, with 10 bases between them. The CDR3 is 13 amino acids. CDR3 coding DNA: TGTGCCAGCAGCCCCAGCCCGTCCTACGAGCAGTACTTC. It translates to CASSPSPSYEQYF.